This TCR beta chain was captured by sequencing in a study of cytomegalovirus exposure and HLA in healthy donors. The CDR3 has 13 amino acids. The germline V gene encodes CDR1 SNHLY and CDR2 FYNNEI. V dropped 6 bases and J dropped 6; count of bases not matched to a gene: 4. The PCR used 60 Vbeta and 13 Jbeta primers. Clones were read by immunoSEQ multiplex PCR, and TCRdb kept only the in-frame ones, dropping some. The data show roughly 100,000 clones, approximately 80% seen once. The clonotype originates from a man aged 50-59 years in good health and CMV-seronegative. The chain recombines TRBV2 with TRBJ1-5; 8 bases map to TRBD1. Sequencing was done on a sample of PBMCs. CDR3 sequence reads: CASSPGGGQPQHF. CDR3 nucleotide sequence: TGTGCCAGCAGCCCAGGGGGCGGTCAGCCCCAGCATTTT.